In its sample, the clone carrying this TCR beta chain was seen many times. Antigen unknown. The authors obtained PBMCs from more than 9.5 ml of fresh peripheral blood. The data derive from a study of T cells in Graves' hyperthyroidism and ophthalmopathy. Study findings and constraints: Also found in blood were most expanded thyroid clonotypes above 0.001.

Germline V gives CDR1 SGHKS, CDR2 YYEKEE (reference sequence). Trimming shortened V by 2 bases and J by 8 bases, and 8 bases separated the two germline ends. CDR3 size: 12 residues. Amplification of TCR beta CDR3 regions was performed using RNA transcripts as template. With the HTBI primer set, the TCR CDR3 went through a first round of RT-PCR. TCRdb reprocessed the multiplex PCR reads via MiXCR and lists one record per CDR3 protein. Of around 250,000 distinct CDR3 sequences listed, 13% to 15% are singletons. The rearrangement links TRBV5-5 to TRBJ2-1; D ambiguous. The sample taken for sequencing was blood. This clonotype originated in a woman between 40 and 50 years old with Graves' hyperthyroidism that later progressed to Graves' ophthalmopathy. The chain's CDR3 is CASSFLGDEQFF. The DNA for the CDR3 is TGTGCCAGCAGCTTTTTAGGCGATGAGCAGTTCTTC.